Listed below are T cell receptor beta chains from one sample, sequenced in a study of response to subunit inactivated influenza vaccine. TCRdb reanalysed the RT-PCR reads using MiXCR and keeps one entry per CDR3 protein. The data show approximately 500,000 distinct CDR3 sequences, 10% to 15% seen once. Sequences were derived from PBMCs from blood, sampled roughly 47 days after vaccination. These receptors all stem from a man aged 45 to 65 who received an inactivated influenza vaccine. Each CDR3 is given with its conserved first and last residue. The order of the fields is CDR3 DNA, CDR3 protein, clone size, D gene, J gene, V gene. A D gene is named only where the DNA matches it firmly. For some rows the clone size is stated as once, few or many, or as a class when expanded; others skip it.

DNA: TGTGCCAGCAGCACTGGAACCGGCAGTAGCTCCTACGAGCAGTACTTC; CDR3: CASSTGTGSSSYEQYF; size: NA; D: NA; J: TRBJ2-7; V: TRBV7-7
DNA: TGTGCCAGCGCAGGGGTGACCCAGTACTTC; CDR3: CASAGVTQYF; size: NA; D: NA; J: TRBJ2-5; V: TRBV2
DNA: TGTGCCAGCAGTCCTGAGGTCTTCCACCCTGACTACGAGCAGTACTTC; CDR3: CASSPEVFHPDYEQYF; size: few; D: NA; J: TRBJ2-7; V: TRBV12-3/TRBV12-4
DNA: TGTGCCAGCAGTTTACGGACCGTTCTCCACATTACGGATACGCAGTATTTT; CDR3: CASSLRTVLHITDTQYF; size: NA; D: NA; J: TRBJ2-3; V: TRBV12-3/TRBV12-4
DNA: TGTGCCAGCAGTCCCGGGCCCGCTCTCGGCACTGAAGCTTTCTTT; CDR3: CASSPGPALGTEAFF; size: many; D: NA; J: TRBJ1-1; V: TRBV5-5
DNA: TGCAGCGTTGAAGGACCGGGGGGGGGAGCTTTCTTT; CDR3: CSVEGPGGGAFF; size: many; D: NA; J: TRBJ1-1; V: TRBV29-1
DNA: TGCGCCAGCAGCTTGGAACTAGCGGGGGCGAATGAGCAGTTCTTC; CDR3: CASSLELAGANEQFF; size: many; D: TRBD2; J: TRBJ2-1; V: TRBV5-1
DNA: TGTGCCAGCAGCCGGGACAGGGGGGCTTTAGATACGCAGTATTTT; CDR3: CASSRDRGALDTQYF; size: NA; D: TRBD1; J: TRBJ2-3; V: TRBV7-2
DNA: TGTGCCAGCAGCTCCATCCCTCGGACTAGCGCTTACAATGAGCAGTTCTTC; CDR3: CASSSIPRTSAYNEQFF; size: NA; D: TRBD2; J: TRBJ2-1; V: TRBV7-8
DNA: TGTGCCAGCAGGGGACAGGCAGATGAAAAACTGTTTTTT; CDR3: CASRGQADEKLFF; size: NA; D: TRBD1; J: TRBJ1-4; V: TRBV27
DNA: TGTGCCAGCAGTTATTCCCTAGCGGGGATTACCTACGAGCAGTACTTC; CDR3: CASSYSLAGITYEQYF; size: few; D: TRBD2; J: TRBJ2-7; V: TRBV6-5
DNA: TGCGCCAGCAGGAGCGGGCAGGGTTGGTCCTACGAGCAGTACTTC; CDR3: CASRSGQGWSYEQYF; size: few; D: NA; J: TRBJ2-7; V: TRBV5-1
DNA: TGTGCCAGCAGTTTATCGACGAGGGGAGCGGGCTACACCTTC; CDR3: CASSLSTRGAGYTF; size: few; D: NA; J: TRBJ1-2; V: TRBV27
DNA: TGTGCCAGCAGTTTTTCCGAGGGGAGGGGTGAAAAACTGTTTTTT; CDR3: CASSFSEGRGEKLFF; size: few; D: NA; J: TRBJ1-4; V: TRBV12-3/TRBV12-4
DNA: TGCAGTGCCAGTCGGAGAGTTCAGAGCAGGAACATTCAGTACTTC; CDR3: CSASRRVQSRNIQYF; size: few; D: NA; J: TRBJ2-4; V: TRBV20-1
DNA: TGTGCTAGTGGTTTAACAACAGCAACCCTAGGGTACGAGCAGTACTTC; CDR3: CASGLTTATLGYEQYF; size: few; D: NA; J: TRBJ2-7; V: TRBV12-5
DNA: TGCAGTGCTGAAATACTAGGCGGGGAAGTGATCTTAGAGCAGTTCTTC; CDR3: CSAEILGGEVILEQFF; size: few; D: NA; J: TRBJ2-1; V: TRBV20-1
DNA: TGCAGTGCCGCAGTTTCGCAGGGGTTTGACGAGCAGTACTTC; CDR3: CSAAVSQGFDEQYF; size: many; D: NA; J: TRBJ2-7; V: TRBV20-1
DNA: TGTGCCAGCAGCTTGAAACGGGGGGTGAACACTGAAGCTTTCTTT; CDR3: CASSLKRGVNTEAFF; size: NA; D: NA; J: TRBJ1-1; V: TRBV11-2